Listed below are T cell receptor beta chains from one sample, sequenced in a study of T cell repertoires in cytomegalovirus infection. TCRdb re-called the reads with MiXCR, one entry per CDR3 protein. The repertoire has approximately 730,000 distinct CDR3 sequences, about 30% of them found once; the top ten carry around a sixth. These TCRs' antigens remain unknown. The source material was cultured PBMCs, sampled from culture after CMV antigen stimulation. The receptors derive from a human donor in good health (CMV status not recorded). Some clones in this sample may be carry-over from other donors' samples. The conserved cysteine and the conserved F or W are not part of the CDR3 here. Only part of the rows carry a size: once, few, many, or a class if the clone is expanded.

J gene: TRBJ1-4
clone size: few
CDR3 length: 14
V gene: TRBV28
CDR3 protein: ASSTPMEDGDEKLF

J gene: TRBJ2-5
clone size: NA
CDR3 length: 15
V gene: TRBV3-1
CDR3 protein: ASSPGLAGGRQETQY

J gene: TRBJ1-1
clone size: few
CDR3 length: 12
V gene: TRBV12-5
CDR3 protein: ASGPDRVATEAF

J gene: TRBJ1-2
clone size: NA
CDR3 length: 11
V gene: TRBV11-2
CDR3 protein: ASSFPGVHGYT

J gene: TRBJ2-3
clone size: NA
CDR3 length: 10
V gene: TRBV12-3/TRBV12-4
CDR3 protein: ASGLTPDTQY

J gene: TRBJ2-1
clone size: NA
CDR3 length: 14
V gene: TRBV4-1
CDR3 protein: ASSQPTSGSVDEQF

J gene: TRBJ2-5
clone size: few
CDR3 length: 13
V gene: TRBV20-1
CDR3 protein: SAHRAGGNQETQY

J gene: TRBJ2-3
clone size: many
CDR3 length: 9
V gene: TRBV7-2
CDR3 protein: ASSFGVTQY

J gene: TRBJ2-1
clone size: many
CDR3 length: 12
V gene: TRBV7-8
CDR3 protein: ASSPGAFGYEQF

J gene: TRBJ2-5
clone size: few
CDR3 length: 12
V gene: TRBV7-2
CDR3 protein: ASSLDRFGETQY

J gene: TRBJ2-7
clone size: many
CDR3 length: 11
V gene: TRBV7-2
CDR3 protein: ASSIARAYEQY

J gene: TRBJ2-3
clone size: many
CDR3 length: 16
V gene: TRBV7-2
CDR3 protein: ASSLNRLAGFGTDTQY

J gene: TRBJ2-2
clone size: NA
CDR3 length: 12
V gene: TRBV7-8
CDR3 protein: ASSPTGSIGELF

J gene: TRBJ2-7
clone size: NA
CDR3 length: 12
V gene: TRBV7-9
CDR3 protein: ASSLGQKTYEQY

J gene: TRBJ2-5
clone size: NA
CDR3 length: 12
V gene: TRBV10-2
CDR3 protein: ASGTSGGVETQY

J gene: TRBJ2-1
clone size: few
CDR3 length: 11
V gene: TRBV7-6
CDR3 protein: ASSYRGETEQF

J gene: TRBJ1-3
clone size: few
CDR3 length: 12
V gene: TRBV6-6
CDR3 protein: ASSSPRDGNTIY

J gene: TRBJ2-1
clone size: many
CDR3 length: 13
V gene: TRBV7-2
CDR3 protein: ASSLRGRDYNEQF

J gene: TRBJ2-7
clone size: NA
CDR3 length: 14
V gene: TRBV6-1
CDR3 protein: ASSTGTSGREDEQY

J gene: TRBJ2-1
clone size: NA
CDR3 length: 16
V gene: TRBV20-1
CDR3 protein: RARVPLVGGTIANEQF

J gene: TRBJ2-5
clone size: once
CDR3 length: 14
V gene: TRBV5-1
CDR3 protein: ASSLRIGPRQETQY

J gene: TRBJ2-3
clone size: many
CDR3 length: 11
V gene: TRBV7-2
CDR3 protein: ASSPGASGTQY

J gene: TRBJ2-1
clone size: many
CDR3 length: 13
V gene: TRBV7-8
CDR3 protein: ASRGWRGSYNEQF

J gene: TRBJ1-3
clone size: NA
CDR3 length: 13
V gene: TRBV4-1
CDR3 protein: ASSPRVVVEGTIY

J gene: TRBJ1-2
clone size: NA
CDR3 length: 13
V gene: TRBV14
CDR3 protein: ASSQGWTGGRGYT

J gene: TRBJ1-2
clone size: many
CDR3 length: 14
V gene: TRBV7-8
CDR3 protein: ASSTLGQGARGGYT

J gene: TRBJ1-1
clone size: many
CDR3 length: 9
V gene: TRBV7-2
CDR3 protein: ASSLGFEAF

J gene: TRBJ1-6
clone size: NA
CDR3 length: 12
V gene: TRBV28
CDR3 protein: ASARQGTYSPLH

J gene: TRBJ1-2
clone size: many
CDR3 length: 13
V gene: TRBV7-2
CDR3 protein: ASSPSQGSVEGYT

J gene: TRBJ2-7
clone size: NA
CDR3 length: 13
V gene: TRBV28
CDR3 protein: ASSSRGQGTGEQY

J gene: TRBJ2-1
clone size: few
CDR3 length: 11
V gene: TRBV5-4
CDR3 protein: ASSYSGSYEQF

J gene: TRBJ2-7
clone size: NA
CDR3 length: 13
V gene: TRBV4-1
CDR3 protein: ASSQAWQGAYEQY

J gene: TRBJ1-2
clone size: NA
CDR3 length: 11
V gene: TRBV19
CDR3 protein: ASSIVPGYGYT

J gene: TRBJ2-1
clone size: few
CDR3 length: 16
V gene: TRBV2
CDR3 protein: ASRSRLLRGLTYNEQF

J gene: TRBJ2-1
clone size: NA
CDR3 length: 12
V gene: TRBV6-5
CDR3 protein: ASGNGNSYNEQF

J gene: TRBJ2-7
clone size: NA
CDR3 length: 13
V gene: TRBV7-9
CDR3 protein: ASSGGTGPYYEQY

J gene: TRBJ2-7
clone size: NA
CDR3 length: 15
V gene: TRBV20-1
CDR3 protein: SASPRSGLTSGSEQY

J gene: TRBJ1-5
clone size: many
CDR3 length: 12
V gene: TRBV11-2
CDR3 protein: ASSLSGTNQPQH

J gene: TRBJ2-5
clone size: NA
CDR3 length: 13
V gene: TRBV11-2
CDR3 protein: ASGWGREGIETQY

J gene: TRBJ2-3
clone size: few
CDR3 length: 16
V gene: TRBV12-5
CDR3 protein: ASGLTRDGAGITDTQY

J gene: TRBJ2-1
clone size: NA
CDR3 length: 12
V gene: TRBV4-3
CDR3 protein: ASSPQGGRPEQF

J gene: TRBJ2-7
clone size: few
CDR3 length: 13
V gene: TRBV6-1
CDR3 protein: ASSDVLAGGREQY

J gene: TRBJ2-3
clone size: few
CDR3 length: 14
V gene: TRBV10-3
CDR3 protein: AISEIPAGGTDTQY

J gene: TRBJ2-3
clone size: NA
CDR3 length: 15
V gene: TRBV4-2
CDR3 protein: ASSQVLSGGGTDTQY

J gene: TRBJ2-1
clone size: NA
CDR3 length: 14
V gene: TRBV7-8
CDR3 protein: ASSLALSGLDNEQF

J gene: TRBJ2-1
clone size: many
CDR3 length: 13
V gene: TRBV7-2
CDR3 protein: ASSPRDRGRNEQF

J gene: TRBJ2-3
clone size: few
CDR3 length: 14
V gene: TRBV4-2
CDR3 protein: ASSQAVSGPTDTQY

J gene: TRBJ2-5
clone size: NA
CDR3 length: 14
V gene: TRBV7-2
CDR3 protein: ASSHPTGGAGETQY

J gene: TRBJ1-1
clone size: many
CDR3 length: 9
V gene: TRBV7-2
CDR3 protein: ASSLAAEAF

J gene: TRBJ2-1
clone size: NA
CDR3 length: 15
V gene: TRBV19
CDR3 protein: TSSRGRGYGSYNEQF

J gene: TRBJ2-7
clone size: NA
CDR3 length: 12
V gene: TRBV6-6
CDR3 protein: ATAQGGSIYEQY

J gene: TRBJ1-5
clone size: NA
CDR3 length: 11
V gene: TRBV20-1
CDR3 protein: SAPLGPNQPQH

J gene: TRBJ2-3
clone size: NA
CDR3 length: 12
V gene: TRBV2
CDR3 protein: ASSEPRTTDTQY

J gene: TRBJ1-5
clone size: few
CDR3 length: 14
V gene: TRBV27
CDR3 protein: ASSPVRGSWNQPQH

J gene: TRBJ2-1
clone size: NA
CDR3 length: 11
V gene: TRBV10-3
CDR3 protein: AISEGQRDEQF

J gene: TRBJ2-7
clone size: NA
CDR3 length: 12
V gene: TRBV19
CDR3 protein: ASSQTSVSYEQY